The rows below give T cell receptor beta chains drawn from one sample of a study of blood T cell repertoires in COVID-19. The protocol was immunoSEQ multiplex PCR, while the TCRdb copy is restricted to in-frame clones and leaves out a portion. This table has 300,000 to 350,000 clones, under 95% appearing once. Sequenced: peripheral blood. Receptors were obtained from a woman aged 18-29 years who had recovered from COVID-19. CDR3s include the opening cysteine and the closing phenylalanine or tryptophan. Each record gives: V gene, D gene, clone size, J gene, CDR3 DNA, CDR3 protein. The D gene is left open where the match is weak. Only some rows state a clone size, as once, few, many or a class for expanded clones.

>TRBV11-2|TRBD2|once|TRBJ2-4
TGTGCCAGCAGCTTACTTATAGCGGGGAGAATTCAGTACTTC
CASSLLIAGRIQYF
>TRBV7-2|-|-|TRBJ1-4
TGTGCCAGCAGCCCGGACGGGGCAACTAATGAAAAACTGTTTTTT
CASSPDGATNEKLFF
>TRBV14|-|-|TRBJ2-3
TGTGCCAGCAGCCAACTAGTTGGGACGCAGTATTTT
CASSQLVGTQYF
>TRBV19|-|-|TRBJ1-5
TGTGCCAGTAGTATAGCGGTAGGAGACCAGCCCCAGCATTTT
CASSIAVGDQPQHF
>TRBV7-8|-|-|TRBJ1-2
TGTGCCAGCAGCCCATTTGGGGGGGCGTCCGTAAACTATGGCTACACCTTC
CASSPFGGASVNYGYTF
>TRBV7-8|TRBD2|once|TRBJ2-2
TGTGCCAGCAGTTCCGGGACTAGCGGACTTACCGGGGAGCTGTTTTTT
CASSSGTSGLTGELFF
>TRBV6-2/TRBV6-3|-|-|TRBJ1-1
TGTGCCAGCAGTTCTACTACACCAGGGTTTTTGATTGAAGCTTTCTTT
CASSSTTPGFLIEAFF
>TRBV13|TRBD1|-|TRBJ2-1
TGTGCCAGCAGCTTAGGCGGCAGGGGGCGCGACAATGAGCAGTTCTTC
CASSLGGRGRDNEQFF
>TRBV5-1|-|-|TRBJ1-5
TGCGCCAGCAGCACGGGGGTCCTCGGCCCTAATCAGCCCCAGCATTTT
CASSTGVLGPNQPQHF
>TRBV14|-|-|TRBJ1-1
TGTGCCAGCAGCCTCCAGGGTGGGGGGTTCCGTTCGGCTTTCTTT
CASSLQGGGFRSAFF
>TRBV7-2|-|-|TRBJ1-5
TGTGCCAGCAGCAAGCAGGGGCTTGTCGATCAGCCCCAGCATTTT
CASSKQGLVDQPQHF
>TRBV7-9|-|few|TRBJ2-5
TGTGCCAGCGCACTCGCACAAGAGACCCAGTACTTC
CASALAQETQYF
>TRBV6-2/TRBV6-3|TRBD1|once|TRBJ1-1
TGTGCCAGCAGTTACACAACAGGGGGCTTGAACACTGAAGCTTTCTTT
CASSYTTGGLNTEAFF
>TRBV7-2|-|-|TRBJ1-3
TGTGCCAGCAGCTTAGTCGGTCTAAGCTCTGGAAACACCATATATTTT
CASSLVGLSSGNTIYF
>TRBV6-2/TRBV6-3|-|-|TRBJ1-3
TGTGCCAGCAGTTACTCGGACAGCCCTGGAAACACCATATATTTT
CASSYSDSPGNTIYF
>TRBV12-5|TRBD2|-|TRBJ2-1
TGTGCTAGTGGTTTGGGACTAGCGGGAGATAACGTGCTGTTCTTC
CASGLGLAGDNVLFF
>TRBV7-2|-|-|TRBJ1-2
TGTGCCAGCAGCCCATCCGGGACTAATGACTATGGCTACACCTTC
CASSPSGTNDYGYTF
>TRBV5-6|TRBD1|-|TRBJ1-2
TGTGCCAGCAGCTTGTGGGACAGGGTGCCTCTGGGCTACACCTTC
CASSLWDRVPLGYTF
>TRBV12-3/TRBV12-4|-|-|TRBJ1-2
TGTGCCAGCATGCCGCGGGGCTATGGCTACACCTTC
CASMPRGYGYTF
>TRBV6-2/TRBV6-3|TRBD2|-|TRBJ2-4
TGTGCCAGCAGTTATGGGCTAGCGGGGCTAGCCAAAAACATTCAGTACTTC
CASSYGLAGLAKNIQYF
>TRBV24-1|-|-|TRBJ2-2
TGTGCCACCAGCCCAGGGGCGGGCACCGGGGAGCTGTTTTTT
CATSPGAGTGELFF
>TRBV7-2|-|-|TRBJ1-5
TGTGCCAGCAGCTTAGTGGGCAGCAATCAGCCCCAGCATTTT
CASSLVGSNQPQHF
>TRBV10-3|-|-|TRBJ2-2
TGTGCCATCAGTGACCCGACTAATACCAACCCCCTATACACCGGGGAGCTGTTTTTT
CAISDPTNTNPLYTGELFF
>TRBV27|-|-|TRBJ2-2
TGTGCCAGCAGTTTCACAGGGAACACCGGGGAGCTGTTTTTT
CASSFTGNTGELFF
>TRBV7-9|TRBD1|-|TRBJ1-1
TGTGCCAGCAGCGTGCGGACAGGAGTGAACACTGAAGCTTTCTTT
CASSVRTGVNTEAFF
>TRBV21-1|-|once|TRBJ2-3
TGTGCCAGCAGCAATATGCCTAGCGGCAAACTCACAGATACGCAGTATTTT
CASSNMPSGKLTDTQYF
>TRBV11-3|TRBD1|-|TRBJ2-3
TGTGCCAGCAGCCAGAGCACAGGGGGCTGGGGCACAGATACGCAGTATTTT
CASSQSTGGWGTDTQYF
>TRBV25-1|TRBD1|once|TRBJ1-5
TGTGCCAGCTCAACCAGGGGGAATCAGCCCCAGCATTTT
CASSTRGNQPQHF
>TRBV7-8|TRBD1|-|TRBJ1-1
TGTGCCAGCAGCTTAGATCCCAGGGGGGATGACACTGAAGCTTTCTTT
CASSLDPRGDDTEAFF
>TRBV14|-|few|TRBJ2-5
TGTGCCAGCAGCCAAGATTACCGGCAAGAGACCCAGTACTTC
CASSQDYRQETQYF
>TRBV2|-|-|TRBJ1-5
TGTGCCAGCTCCGGGGGTAGCAATCAGCCCCAGCATTTT
CASSGGSNQPQHF
>TRBV6-5|TRBD1|-|TRBJ2-5
TGTGCCAGCAGTTACTCTACAGGGGACGGGGAGACCCAGTACTTC
CASSYSTGDGETQYF
>TRBV6-5|-|-|TRBJ1-5
TGTGCCAGCGGGAGGGACAATCAGCCCCAGCATTTT
CASGRDNQPQHF
>TRBV7-8|-|-|TRBJ1-2
TGTGCCAGCAGCTCGAAAGAGACTAACTATGGCTACACCTTC
CASSSKETNYGYTF
>TRBV10-3|TRBD1|-|TRBJ1-2
TGTGCCATCAGTTGGGACAGCCCGAACTATGGCTACACCTTC
CAISWDSPNYGYTF
>TRBV6-5|TRBD1|-|TRBJ1-5
TGTGCCAGCAGAACAGGGGGCGTACAGCCCCAGCATTTT
CASRTGGVQPQHF
>TRBV6-5|-|once|TRBJ1-6
TGTGCCAGCGTAACAGGGAACAATTCACCCCTCCACTTT
CASVTGNNSPLHF
>TRBV7-2|-|-|TRBJ1-3
TGTGCCAGCAGCGGTACAGGGTTCTCTGGAAACACCATATATTTT
CASSGTGFSGNTIYF
>TRBV5-1|-|-|TRBJ2-1
TGCGCCACTCGTGAGGGGGAGTTTTACAATGAGCAGTTCTTC
CATREGEFYNEQFF
>TRBV30|TRBD1|few|TRBJ1-5
TGTGCCTGGGGACAGGGAAGGGGCAATCAGCCCCAGCATTTT
CAWGQGRGNQPQHF